The rows below give T cell receptor beta chains drawn from one sample of a study of T cell responses to AZD1222 COVID-19 vaccine. Here immunoSEQ multiplex PCR was the method, and the copy in TCRdb shows in-frame clones only, minus some. Of about 150,000 clones in the sample, 80% to 95% were seen once. The sequencing used peripheral blood, collected 28 days after the second AZD1222 dose. The source is an adult who received the AZD1222 COVID-19 vaccine. The CDR3 runs from the conserved cysteine through the conserved F or W. The D gene is left open where the match is weak. Clone sizes are given selectively: once, few, many, or a class where the clone is expanded.

TGTGCCAGCAGCGTACCGGGACAGGGCGGTACCGGGGAGCTGTTTTTT,CASSVPGQGGTGELFF,NA,TRBD1,TRBJ2-2,TRBV9
TGTGCCAGCAGCTTAGTAGGCCCTAAAAACACTGAAGCTTTCTTT,CASSLVGPKNTEAFF,NA,NA,TRBJ1-1,TRBV7-8
TGCGCCAGCAGCGGCGGTGCTACAGGGGGCGAGCAGTACTTC,CASSGGATGGEQYF,NA,TRBD1,TRBJ2-7,TRBV5-1
TGTGCCAGCAGCGAAATTGATAGGCAGGGGAGCCACGAGCAGTACTTC,CASSEIDRQGSHEQYF,NA,NA,TRBJ2-7,TRBV4-2
TGCAGCGGAAAAAGGGCGGGAGGAAACAATGAGCAGTTCTTC,CSGKRAGGNNEQFF,NA,TRBD2,TRBJ2-1,TRBV29-1
TGTGCCAGCAGCCTGGTCGCGGGAGGCGCCGAGCAGTACTTC,CASSLVAGGAEQYF,NA,TRBD2,TRBJ2-7,TRBV3-1/TRBV3-2
TGTGCCAGCAGTTATTTCCGACTAGCGGGAGGTACCTACAATGAGCAGTTCTTC,CASSYFRLAGGTYNEQFF,NA,TRBD2,TRBJ2-1,TRBV6-2/TRBV6-3
TGTGCCAGCAGTCCGGGACAGGAGCCACCAAAGACCCAGTACTTC,CASSPGQEPPKTQYF,NA,TRBD1,TRBJ2-5,TRBV27
TGTGCCAGTAGTATAGACCACGGGACCCTCGTGCAGTTCTTC,CASSIDHGTLVQFF,NA,NA,TRBJ2-1,TRBV19
TGCGCCAGCACCCCCGGCCCACGGTACGAGCAGTACTTC,CASTPGPRYEQYF,once,NA,TRBJ2-7,TRBV5-1
TGTGCCAGCAGCTTGGGGATACGGACAGGCCTAAATGAAAAACTGTTTTTT,CASSLGIRTGLNEKLFF,NA,TRBD1,TRBJ1-4,TRBV5-5
TGTGCCACCCTGGGACAGTTGAACACTGAAGCTTTCTTT,CATLGQLNTEAFF,NA,TRBD1,TRBJ1-1,TRBV6-5
TGTGCCACGCAGGGGGCCGTGTTGAACACTGAAGCTTTCTTT,CATQGAVLNTEAFF,NA,TRBD1,TRBJ1-1,TRBV15
TGTGCCAGCTCACCGACCGGGACAGGGTTCCGTACAGATACGCAGTATTTT,CASSPTGTGFRTDTQYF,NA,TRBD1,TRBJ2-3,TRBV18
TGCGCCAGCAGCTTGGGGCAGCAAAACACTGAAGCTTTCTTT,CASSLGQQNTEAFF,NA,NA,TRBJ1-1,TRBV5-1
TGCGCCAGCAGCGCGGGACAGCCCAATTCACCCCTCCACTTT,CASSAGQPNSPLHF,NA,TRBD1,TRBJ1-6,TRBV5-1
TGTGCCAGCAGCGTTTTTAGTAACTCCTACAATGAGCAGTTCTTC,CASSVFSNSYNEQFF,NA,NA,TRBJ2-1,TRBV6-2/TRBV6-3
TGCGCCAGCAGCTCGTTGGCCTCCAGTGAGCAGTTCTTC,CASSSLASSEQFF,NA,NA,TRBJ2-1,TRBV5-1
TGCGCCAGCAGCTCTAGCGGGGGTAACTCCTACGAGCAGTACTTC,CASSSSGGNSYEQYF,NA,TRBD2,TRBJ2-7,TRBV5-1
TGTGCCAGCAGCCCACACCTAGGGGTGGATACGCAGTATTTT,CASSPHLGVDTQYF,NA,NA,TRBJ2-3,TRBV9
TGTGCCAGCAGTTTGGGCAGGTTTTATGGCTACACCTTC,CASSLGRFYGYTF,NA,NA,TRBJ1-2,TRBV27
TGTGCCAGCAGTTTTCGACAGGGAAACACCATATATTTT,CASSFRQGNTIYF,NA,NA,TRBJ1-3,TRBV6-2/TRBV6-3
TGTGCCAGCAGCTTAGTATCAGGGGAAAACACTGAAGCTTTCTTT,CASSLVSGENTEAFF,NA,NA,TRBJ1-1,TRBV7-2
TGTGCCAGCAGCGTAGGGATGGGGAATCAGCCCCAGCATTTT,CASSVGMGNQPQHF,NA,NA,TRBJ1-5,TRBV9
TGTGCCAGCAGTACGGGACTCCGAAGCACAGATACGCAGTATTTT,CASSTGLRSTDTQYF,NA,NA,TRBJ2-3,TRBV6-5
TGTGCCAGCAGTTTTCGACAGGAAACTGAAGCTTTCTTT,CASSFRQETEAFF,NA,NA,TRBJ1-1,TRBV6-5
TGTGCCAGCAATCGTCCTAGCGGGAGGCGGCGTAACACCGGGGAGCTGTTTTTT,CASNRPSGRRRNTGELFF,NA,TRBD2,TRBJ2-2,TRBV28
TGTGCCAGCAGCGCGTTAGCGGGAGGAGAGACCCAGTACTTC,CASSALAGGETQYF,NA,TRBD2,TRBJ2-5,TRBV9
TGTGCCAGCAGCGAAGCGGGACATACGAACACTGAAGCTTTCTTT,CASSEAGHTNTEAFF,NA,NA,TRBJ1-1,TRBV13
TGTGCCAGCAGTGCCGGGACAGACATCTATGGCTACACCTTC,CASSAGTDIYGYTF,NA,TRBD1,TRBJ1-2,TRBV25-1
TGTGCCAGTAGTGCCACCGTTGTTGGGAAACTGTTTTTT,CASSATVVGKLFF,few,NA,TRBJ1-4,TRBV19
TGCGCCAGCAGCTACGGGGCAGGGCCTCCTGGGGCCAACGTCCTGACTTTC,CASSYGAGPPGANVLTF,NA,NA,TRBJ2-6,TRBV5-1
TGTGCCACCAGCAGAGACAGGGTCGAAGCTTTCTTT,CATSRDRVEAFF,NA,NA,TRBJ1-1,TRBV15
TGTGCCAGCAGCTTAACTGGACAGGGGAGCACAGATACGCAGTATTTT,CASSLTGQGSTDTQYF,NA,TRBD1,TRBJ2-3,TRBV7-3
TGTGCCAGCTCACCGGGACAGGGGGCGCGAGAGCAGTACTTC,CASSPGQGAREQYF,NA,TRBD1,TRBJ2-7,TRBV18
TGTGCCAGCAGCTTGTCACTAGCGGGGGTGAGCACAGATACGCAGTATTTT,CASSLSLAGVSTDTQYF,NA,TRBD2,TRBJ2-3,TRBV5-8
TGTGCCAGCAGTTATTCGAGGGTAGTTAATCAGCCCCAGCATTTT,CASSYSRVVNQPQHF,once,NA,TRBJ1-5,TRBV6-2/TRBV6-3
TGTGCCAGCAGCTTAGGGCCCCGGAACACTGAAGCTTTCTTT,CASSLGPRNTEAFF,NA,NA,TRBJ1-1,TRBV7-9
TGTGCCAGCACCGTTAATCCGGGACCAACCACAGATACGCAGTATTTT,CASTVNPGPTTDTQYF,NA,NA,TRBJ2-3,TRBV9
TGTGCCAGCACACCAGGGACCCATGAAGAGCAGTACTTC,CASTPGTHEEQYF,NA,NA,TRBJ2-7,TRBV27
TGTGCCAGCAGCCAAGAGGGTCCAGGGGTCGAAACCTACGAGCAGTACTTC,CASSQEGPGVETYEQYF,NA,NA,TRBJ2-7,TRBV4-2
TGTGCCAGCAGTTTATCCTTATACAGAGGGACGGGTGGGGGCTACACCTTC,CASSLSLYRGTGGGYTF,NA,NA,TRBJ1-2,TRBV27
TGTGCCAGCAGCTACACCAGGGCGCATAATTCACCCCTCCACTTT,CASSYTRAHNSPLHF,NA,NA,TRBJ1-6,TRBV27
TGTGCCAGCAGCCGACGGGGGGACGGCACAGATACGCAGTATTTT,CASSRRGDGTDTQYF,NA,TRBD2,TRBJ2-3,TRBV6-2/TRBV6-3
TGTGCCAGCTCACCACCTCGGGACCGACCTAATGAAAAACTGTTTTTT,CASSPPRDRPNEKLFF,NA,NA,TRBJ1-4,TRBV18
TGTGCCAGCAGCTTGGCCGGCAGGGCAACTAATGAAAAACTGTTTTTT,CASSLAGRATNEKLFF,NA,NA,TRBJ1-4,TRBV5-5
TGTGCCAGCAGCTTAGGACAGGGGCTAGAAGCTTTCTTT,CASSLGQGLEAFF,NA,TRBD1,TRBJ1-1,TRBV7-2
TGTGCCAGCAGCGTCGCGGGACAGGGGAATGAAAAACTGTTTTTT,CASSVAGQGNEKLFF,NA,TRBD1,TRBJ1-4,TRBV9
TGCGCCAGCAGTCAAGTCAACCCCTACGAGCAGTACTTC,CASSQVNPYEQYF,NA,NA,TRBJ2-7,TRBV23-1
TGTGCCAGCAGTGGCATGGACGAGCAGTACTTC,CASSGMDEQYF,few,NA,TRBJ2-7,TRBV2
TGTGCCAGCAGTGAAGGAAGGACAGGGGGCAAAGATACGCAGTATTTT,CASSEGRTGGKDTQYF,NA,TRBD1,TRBJ2-3,TRBV6-1
TGTGCCAGCAGCCAAGATTCGACAGGGGGCTACGAGCAGTACTTC,CASSQDSTGGYEQYF,NA,TRBD1,TRBJ2-7,TRBV3-1/TRBV3-2
TGCGCCAGCAGTCAATCCAAGCGGGAGATATGCCCCCCTAAGTTCTTC,CASSQSKREICPPKFF,NA,TRBD2,TRBJ2-1,TRBV23-1
TGTGCCAGCAGCCCGACGGGACAGGGGATCTCCTACGAGCAGTACTTC,CASSPTGQGISYEQYF,NA,TRBD1,TRBJ2-7,TRBV5-4
TGTGCCAGCAGTGCCTATGAATCTGGAAACACCATATATTTT,CASSAYESGNTIYF,NA,NA,TRBJ1-3,TRBV25-1